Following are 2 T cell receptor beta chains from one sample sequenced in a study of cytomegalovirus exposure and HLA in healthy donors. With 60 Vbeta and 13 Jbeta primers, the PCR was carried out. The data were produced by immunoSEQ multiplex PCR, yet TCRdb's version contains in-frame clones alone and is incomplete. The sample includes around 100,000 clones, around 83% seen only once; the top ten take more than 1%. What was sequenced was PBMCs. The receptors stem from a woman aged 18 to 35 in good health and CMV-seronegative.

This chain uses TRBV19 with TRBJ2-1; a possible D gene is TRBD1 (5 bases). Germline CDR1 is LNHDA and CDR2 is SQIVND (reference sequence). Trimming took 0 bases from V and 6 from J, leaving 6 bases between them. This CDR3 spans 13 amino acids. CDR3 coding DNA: TGTGCCAGTAGTATAGATACAGGCAATGAGCAGTTCTTC. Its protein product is CASSIDTGNEQFF.

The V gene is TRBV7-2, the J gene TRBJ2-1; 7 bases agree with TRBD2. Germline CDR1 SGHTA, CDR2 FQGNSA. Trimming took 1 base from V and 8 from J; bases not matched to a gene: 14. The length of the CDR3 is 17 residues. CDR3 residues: CASSLGGRAGAVHEQFF. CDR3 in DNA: TGTGCCAGCAGCTTAGGGGGCAGGGCGGGAGCTGTCCATGAGCAGTTCTTC.